The 10 T cell receptor beta chains in this list originate from one sample, sequenced in a study of response to subunit inactivated influenza vaccine. From the RT-PCR reads, TCRdb called clonotypes with MiXCR, one entry per CDR3 protein. Found here are hundreds of thousands of distinct CDR3 sequences, about 15% of them singletons; the top ten hold roughly 3.1%. The sequencing here drew on CD4+ T cells sorted from PBMCs, taken around 25 months after vaccination. The receptor source for this set is a man aged 50-75 years who received an inactivated influenza vaccine.

This chain connects TRBV11-1 to TRBJ2-7; 9 positions match TRBD2. Trimming removed 1 base from V and 3 bases from J; junction bases left unmatched: 16. This CDR3 region has 19 residues. Germline CDR1 is SGHAT and CDR2 is FQDESV (reference sequence). The CDR3: CASSLEYGSGSPSRYEQYF. CDR3 coding DNA: TGTGCCAGCAGCTTAGAGTATGGTAGCGGGAGTCCATCCCGCTACGAGCAGTACTTC.

This clonotype appeared a few times. This chain uses TRBV7-2 with TRBJ1-6; D unclear. This CDR3 has 16 amino acids. CDR1 is SGHTA and CDR2 is FQGNSA in the germline V gene. Trimming pared 1 base from V and 6 bases from J, leaving 13 bases between. CDR3 DNA sequence: TGTGCCAGCAGCTTAGGAGGACCGAAGACTAATTCACCCCTCCACTTT. Translated: CASSLGGPKTNSPLHF. Combining the CDR3 with reference TRBV7-2 and TRBJ1-6 gives the whole variable domain GAGVSQSPSNKVTEKGKDVELRCDPISGHTALYWYRQSLGQGLEFLIYFQGNSAPDKSGLPSDRFSAERTGGSVSTLTIQRTQQEDSAVYLCASSLGGPKTNSPLHFGNGTRLTVT.

The genes are TRBV11-2 and TRBJ1-1; no clear D. The germline V gene has CDR1 SGHAT and CDR2 FQNNGV. CDR3 length equals 14 residues. V was cut by 3 bases and J by 5 bases, with 13 bases left in between. CDR3 amino acids: CASSLTTSRTEAFF. The CDR3 DNA reads as TGTGCCAGCAGCTTGACAACCTCGAGGACTGAAGCTTTCTTT.

In its sample, this clonotype was seen many times. The V gene is TRBV12-3 or TRBV12-4, the J gene TRBJ1-3; no firm D call. This CDR3 has 13 amino acids. V lost 3 bases and J lost 7, with 10 bases in between. CDR3: CASSLGMANTIYF. The CDR3 bases are TGTGCCAGCAGTTTGGGGATGGCGAACACCATATATTTT.

Only a few counts were recorded for this clonotype. The chain is built from TRBV7-9 and TRBJ2-7, with D uncertain. CDR3 length equals 11 residues. CDR1 is SEHNR, CDR2 FQNEAQ, per germline (reference sequence). V lost 5 bases and J 5 bases, leaving 7 bases between the germline ends. CDR3 residues: CASSLYNEQYF. CDR3 nucleotide sequence: TGTGCCAGCAGCCTCTACAACGAGCAGTACTTC. Variable domain in full (rest from reference TRBV7-9 and TRBJ2-7): DTGVSQNPRHKITKRGQNVTFRCDPISEHNRLYWYRQTLGQGPEFLTYFQNEAQLEKSRLLSDRFSAERPKGSFSTLEIQRTEQGDSAMYLCASSLYNEQYFGPGTRLTVT.

V usage is TRBV14 and J usage is TRBJ1-4; D is undetermined. This CDR3 is built from 15 residues. The V gene lost 4 bases and the J gene lost 4 bases, with 13 bases spanning the gap. Germline CDR1 SGHDN, CDR2 FVKESK. The CDR3: CASSPGELINEKLFF. CDR3 sequence (DNA): TGTGCCAGCAGCCCCGGGGAGCTTATTAATGAAAAACTGTTTTTT.

This clonotype was observed a few times. J is TRBJ1-2 and V is TRBV6-1; D is ambiguous. The V and J ends lost 7 bases and 6 bases respectively, with 12 bases between them. Germline CDR1 MNHNS, CDR2 SASEGT. The CDR3 consists of 12 residues. The CDR3 sequence: CASTPTGNGYTF. CDR3 nucleotide sequence: TGTGCCAGCACCCCGACCGGGAATGGCTACACCTTC.

The sample holds a few counts of this clonotype. The V gene is TRBV12-3 or TRBV12-4, the J gene TRBJ2-5, with 7 bases identical to TRBD1. The CDR3 consists of 14 residues. The trim removed 6 bases at V and 0 bases at J, leaving 4 bases unmatched. The CDR3 DNA follows: TGTGCCAGCAGCATCGGACAGGACCAAGAGACCCAGTACTTC. This sequence encodes CASSIGQDQETQYF.

This clonotype showed up just a few times. The chain joins TRBV7-2 to TRBJ1-4, with 10 bases aligning to TRBD1. Germline V gene data show CDR1 as SGHTA and CDR2 as FQGNSA. Trimming took 1 base from V and 2 from J; bases not matched to a gene: 4. This CDR3 comprises 17 residues. CDR3 region: CASSLGGTGATNEKLFF. For the CDR3, the DNA is TGTGCCAGCAGCTTAGGCGGGACAGGGGCCACTAATGAAAAACTGTTTTTT.

This clonotype turned up a few times. The V gene is TRBV20-1, the J gene TRBJ2-1; 14 bases fit TRBD2. The CDR3 is made up of 15 amino acids. Germline V gene lookup returns CDR1 DFQATT and CDR2 SNEGSKA (reference sequence). The V and J ends lost 4 bases and 3 bases, in that order; junction bases with no gene match: 2. The CDR3 region has the DNA TGCAGTGCTACGGGACTAGCGGGGGACTACAATGAGCAGTTCTTC. Amino acids: CSATGLAGDYNEQFF.